This TCR beta chain is drawn from a study of blood T cells in healthy people across ages. Together with a sample-barcoded 5' primer, a J-beta primer mix was included in a second PCR lasting about 7 to 12 cycles. Via MiXCR, TCRdb re-called the 5' RACE reads, giving one row per CDR3 protein. The sample shows 540,000 or so distinct CDR3 sequences, 25% to 30% of them seen only once. Germline lookup yields CDR1 SQVTM and CDR2 ANQGSEA. There are 13 residues in the CDR3. Trimming shortened V by 4 bases and J by 5 bases, and 12 bases separated the two germline ends. The sequenced material came from blood. The source is a woman in her 70s in good health. This chain links TRBV29-1 with TRBJ2-1, with D possibly being TRBD1 (6 bases). The CDR3 loop is CSVGRTANNEQFF. The CDR3 DNA follows: TGCAGCGTTGGAAGGACAGCGAACAATGAGCAGTTCTTC.